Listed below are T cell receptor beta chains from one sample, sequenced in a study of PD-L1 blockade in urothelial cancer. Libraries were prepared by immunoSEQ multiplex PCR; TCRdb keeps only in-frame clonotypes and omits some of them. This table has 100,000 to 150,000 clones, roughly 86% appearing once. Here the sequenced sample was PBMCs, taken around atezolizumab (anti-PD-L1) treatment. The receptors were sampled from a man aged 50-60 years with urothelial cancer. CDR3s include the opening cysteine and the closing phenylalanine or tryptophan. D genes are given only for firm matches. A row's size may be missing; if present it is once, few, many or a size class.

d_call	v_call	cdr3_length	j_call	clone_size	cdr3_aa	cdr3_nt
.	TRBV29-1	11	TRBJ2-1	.	CSVGRLGEQFF	TGCAGCGTTGGGAGACTGGGTGAGCAGTTCTTC
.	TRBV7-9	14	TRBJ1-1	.	CASSFEAVNTEAFF	TGTGCCAGCAGCTTTGAGGCGGTAAACACTGAAGCTTTCTTT
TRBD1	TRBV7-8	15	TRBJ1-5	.	CASSLGQVVNQPQHF	TGTGCCAGCAGCCTTGGACAGGTAGTAAATCAGCCCCAGCATTTT
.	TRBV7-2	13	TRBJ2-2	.	CASRTLLTGELFF	TGTGCCAGCAGGACACTCCTCACCGGGGAGCTGTTTTTT
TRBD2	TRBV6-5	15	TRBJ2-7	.	CASSYISGSYYEQYF	TGTGCCAGCAGTTATATTAGCGGGAGCTACTACGAGCAGTACTTC
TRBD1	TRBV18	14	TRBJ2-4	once	CASSPTTGGYIQYF	TGTGCCAGCTCGCCGACAACAGGGGGGTACATTCAGTACTTC
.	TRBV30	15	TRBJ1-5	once	CAWSPGSGSNQPQHF	TGTGCCTGGAGCCCCGGGTCGGGGAGCAATCAGCCCCAGCATTTT
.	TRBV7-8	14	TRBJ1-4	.	CASSRGSTNEKLFF	TGTGCCAGCAGCCGGGGGTCAACTAATGAAAAACTGTTTTTT
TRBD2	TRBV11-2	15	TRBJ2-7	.	CASSFSTSGSYEQYF	TGTGCCAGCAGCTTCTCGACTAGCGGGAGTTACGAGCAGTACTTC
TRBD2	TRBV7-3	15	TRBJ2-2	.	CASSPGLAGTGELFF	TGTGCCAGCAGCCCCGGACTAGCGGGGACCGGGGAGCTGTTTTTT
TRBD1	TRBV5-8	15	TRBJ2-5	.	CASSLGVTGKQTQYF	TGTGCCAGCAGCTTGGGAGTGACAGGGAAGCAGACCCAGTACTTC
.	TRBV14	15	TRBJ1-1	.	CASSQVGGMGSEAFF	TGTGCCAGCAGCCAAGTCGGGGGTATGGGGTCTGAAGCTTTCTTT
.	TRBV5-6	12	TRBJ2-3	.	CASSLDRDTQYF	TGTGCCAGCAGCTTGGATAGAGATACGCAGTATTTT
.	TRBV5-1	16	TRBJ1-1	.	CASSLASFQVATEAFF	TGCGCCAGCAGCTTGGCCTCTTTCCAGGTGGCAACTGAAGCTTTCTTT
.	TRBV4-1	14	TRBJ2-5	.	CASSQEEGKKTQYF	TGCGCCAGCAGCCAAGAGGAGGGCAAGAAGACCCAGTACTTC
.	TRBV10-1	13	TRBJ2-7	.	CASSESPGDEQYF	TGCGCCAGCAGTGAGTCTCCGGGGGACGAGCAGTACTTC
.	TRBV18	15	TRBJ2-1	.	CASSPQSDSLNEQFF	TGTGCCAGCTCACCTCAAAGCGATAGCCTCAATGAGCAGTTCTTC
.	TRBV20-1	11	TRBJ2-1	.	CSAENYNEQFF	TGCAGTGCGGAGAACTACAATGAGCAGTTCTTC
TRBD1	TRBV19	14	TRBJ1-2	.	CASSQGTGNYGYTF	TGTGCCAGTAGCCAAGGGACAGGGAACTATGGCTACACCTTC
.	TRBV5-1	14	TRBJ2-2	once	CASSPASRGGELFF	TGCGCCAGCAGCCCCGCGTCGCGTGGCGGGGAGCTGTTTTTT
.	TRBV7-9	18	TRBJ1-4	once	CASSFGWQGSLGNEKLFF	TGTGCCAGCAGCTTCGGTTGGCAGGGATCTCTCGGTAATGAAAAACTGTTTTTT
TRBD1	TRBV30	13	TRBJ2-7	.	CAWGTGRAYEQYF	TGTGCCTGGGGGACAGGAAGGGCCTACGAGCAGTACTTC
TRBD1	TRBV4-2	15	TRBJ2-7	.	CASSQDRDSSYEQYF	TGTGCCAGCAGCCAAGACCGGGACAGCTCCTACGAGCAGTACTTC
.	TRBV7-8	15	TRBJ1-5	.	CASSLVQDPNQPQHF	TGTGCCAGCAGCTTAGTACAGGACCCCAATCAGCCCCAGCATTTT
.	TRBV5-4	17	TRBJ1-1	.	CASSLDGQGLRNTEAFF	TGTGCCAGCAGCTTGGATGGGCAGGGCTTGAGGAACACTGAAGCTTTCTTT
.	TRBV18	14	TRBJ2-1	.	CASSPGWRSNEQFF	TGTGCCAGCTCACCGGGTTGGCGGTCCAATGAGCAGTTCTTC